These T cell receptor beta chains were read from a single sample in a study of cytomegalovirus exposure and HLA in healthy donors. Data came from immunoSEQ multiplex PCR; TCRdb stores just in-frame clones and leaves some out. The table shows about 55,000 clones, with around 79% occurring only once. Input material: PBMCs. These receptors all come from a female donor in good health and CMV-seronegative. The CDR3 runs from the conserved cysteine through the conserved F or W. A D gene is named only where the DNA matches it firmly.

d_gene	j_gene	len	v_gene	CDR3aa
TRBD2	TRBJ2-7	13	TRBV18	CASSGGGNYEQYF
-	TRBJ2-4	14	TRBV11-3	CASSLWRGPHIQYF
TRBD1	TRBJ1-1	14	TRBV19	CASKFPDRETEAFF
TRBD2	TRBJ2-1	16	TRBV19	CASSVTGTSGANEQFF
TRBD1	TRBJ2-3	14	TRBV9	CASSTGQGVDTQYF
TRBD1	TRBJ2-7	16	TRBV7-6	CASSLGPRGPSYEQYF
-	TRBJ1-4	13	TRBV5-5	CASSLDREVSLFF
TRBD1	TRBJ1-1	14	TRBV2	CASRGDRAGTEAFF
TRBD1	TRBJ1-3	15	TRBV15	CATSREATGGHTIYF
TRBD2	TRBJ2-7	16	TRBV4-1	CASSQEKRGGSYEQYF
-	TRBJ2-6	15	TRBV7-9	CASSPPFSGANVLTF
-	TRBJ2-3	12	TRBV18	CASSPYTDTQYF
-	TRBJ2-3	15	TRBV2	CASSVLAGSTDTQYF
-	TRBJ2-1	15	TRBV29-1	CSVEGPHGGYGEQFF
-	TRBJ2-7	16	TRBV2	CASSEGGTHPLYEQYF
-	TRBJ1-5	14	TRBV9	CASSVGGGNQPQHF
-	TRBJ1-2	15	TRBV27	CASSLSPTGIYGYTF
TRBD1	TRBJ1-1	19	TRBV28	CASSLSRTGQGNMNTEAFF
-	TRBJ2-1	11	TRBV15	CATSRSSEQFF
TRBD1	TRBJ1-2	13	TRBV18	CASSPGTGRGYTF
-	TRBJ1-2	15	TRBV6-5	CASSYRSPTNYGYTF
TRBD1	TRBJ2-7	13	TRBV19	CASSSGQGGEQYF
TRBD1	TRBJ1-4	14	TRBV18	CASSRGTVEEKLFF
TRBD1	TRBJ2-7	17	TRBV27	CASSEFLPGQGADEQYF
TRBD2	-	15	TRBV27	CASSRSSGGSYEQYF
-	TRBJ2-1	13	TRBV9	CASSRGAPNEQFF
-	TRBJ2-3	12	TRBV6-6	CASSPGTDTQYF
TRBD2	TRBJ2-5	15	TRBV28	CASQRLAGGQETQYF
-	TRBJ2-3	11	TRBV11-2	CASSPGAGENF
TRBD1	TRBJ1-2	15	TRBV28	CASSSLTGGLYGYTF
TRBD1	TRBJ2-5	14	TRBV6-1	CASGNRGRGETQYF
TRBD1	TRBJ1-2	14	TRBV7-2	CASSLDRGPYGYTF
-	TRBJ1-4	12	TRBV6-5	CASSQGNEKLFF
-	TRBJ1-1	15	TRBV5-6	CASSLVQEMNTEAFF
-	TRBJ1-4	14	TRBV19	CASSFPGTNEKLFF
TRBD1	TRBJ2-5	14	TRBV6-1	CASRETGTEETQYF
TRBD2	TRBJ2-1	16	TRBV10-3	CAISEKEAGGWDEQFF
-	TRBJ2-1	17	TRBV30	CAWSMWERTSLFNEQFF
-	TRBJ2-7	15	TRBV6-1	CASSEEGQGFGEQYF
TRBD2	TRBJ2-1	16	TRBV7-9	CASSLGRAGWSSEQFF
-	TRBJ2-7	15	TRBV9	CASSVAAGVDYEQYF
TRBD1	TRBJ2-7	15	TRBV5-1	CASSLVTGQGYEQYF
-	TRBJ2-3	13	TRBV5-8	CASSLREPDTQYF
TRBD1	TRBJ1-2	14	TRBV18	CASSPRQGGYGYTF
-	TRBJ2-7	12	TRBV7-2	CASSATGIEQYF
-	TRBJ2-5	14	TRBV6-6	CASSYSRLGGAQYF
TRBD1	TRBJ2-5	14	TRBV10-2	CASSVGTAQETQYF
TRBD1	TRBJ2-5	16	TRBV7-2	CASSLVAGQGGETQYF